This T cell receptor beta chain was profiled in a study of monozygotic twins with inflammatory bowel disease (dated by TCRdb to the late 2010s). About the investigation overall: The full study comprised around 28 monozygotic twin pairs: nine German pairs (four IBD-concordant, five IBD-discordant) and 19 IBD-discordant Danish pairs. The search for disease-associated traits relied mainly on comparing IBD patients with their genetically identical healthy co-twins within discordant pairs. Each individual had, on average, about 151 000 unique TCRalpha sequences and 181 000 unique TCRbeta sequences available for analysis.

As for this clonotype: Its antigen remains unidentified.

The library was obtained by 5' RACE. The input for every TCR library was around 3,800 ng of total RNA. cDNA was synthesized with SMARTScribe reverse transcriptase in eight separate reactions per sample. During cDNA synthesis, unique molecular identifiers containing a 6-nucleotide sample barcode were introduced by template switching. TCRalpha and TCRbeta cDNA was amplified by two nested PCRs of 16 and 9 cycles, with bead purification after each PCR. Before amplification, the cDNA was both treated with uracil DNA-glycosylase and purified with the QIAquick PCR purification kit. The second PCR added Illumina TruSeq-compatible adapters along with sample-specific barcodes. Library quality and concentration were checked on TapeStation and Qubit, and libraries were pooled at roughly 5 ng each. Pooled libraries were sequenced on an Illumina HiSeq2500 single-index Rapid Run with 2 x 100 bp reads and custom sequencing primers. As for how the authors treated the data: MiGEC version 1.2.6 was used for UMI-based consensus assembly to correct PCR and sequencing errors. MiXCR version 2.1.1 was used for V(D)J alignment, clonotype assembly and CDR3 extraction. Normalisation of gene usage, clonotype sharing and MAIT/NKT TCR abundance was achieved by analysing the top 1000, 10 000 and 20 000 clonotypes per sample. Diversity was computed as the inverse Simpson index with the vegan R package after downsampling to 27 000 UMIs. Statistical testing used paired Mann-Whitney U tests on the discordant twin pairs and applied Benjamini-Hochberg correction for multiple testing. Each entry corresponds to one CDR3 protein sequence from reads that TCRdb reprocessed, and DNA is not given. TCRdb's processing, not the authors', yielded these V and J calls. The sample table gives about 450,000 distinct CDR3 sequences. The ten largest clones take up 2% to 2.5% of the sample.

From the cysteine up to the phenylalanine, the CDR3 has a length of 16 residues. No coding sequence is recorded. CDR1 is given as SEHNR and CDR2 as FQNEAQ, both from the germline V gene (reference sequence). From each donor, an approximately 2.4 ml peripheral blood sample was drawn into PAXgene tubes and stored at -80 degrees C. Total RNA was isolated from whole blood with the PAXgene blood miRNA kit on an automated QIAcube, without T cell sorting. Peripheral blood from monozygotic twin pairs who were concordant or discordant for inflammatory bowel disease underwent deep TCRalpha and TCRbeta repertoire profiling using unique molecular barcoding. Smoking habits were recorded for all twin pairs, with individuals classified as current, former or never smokers. Study-wide findings and limitations: IBD patients shared fewer clonotypes with other individuals than healthy twins did, most markedly in patients showing signs of disease activity. Distinction between different T cell subtypes could not be achieved in the analysis. Because patients received different immunosuppressive treatments, the repertoires may have picked up extra background noise and variability between individuals. Repertoire similarity did not differ between concordant and discordant twins, which could be due to limited statistical power. Measured by the inverse Simpson index, TCRbeta repertoire diversity was lower in IBD patients than in their healthy co-twins. The results gave no support for a single strong signal or clonotype linked to IBD.

The source is a human donor with ulcerative colitis or Crohn's disease, or a healthy co-twin of an affected twin (not recorded which). The V and J genes are TRBV7-9 and TRBJ2-7; as DNA is missing, the TRBD2 call by TCRdb cannot be tested. Sequences were obtained from blood. The CDR3 sequence is CASSLRTSGTSAEQYF.